The text below deals with one T cell receptor beta chain. The antigen is undetermined. This record belongs to a study of cytomegalovirus exposure and HLA in healthy donors. Study in general: Of several hundred genotyped donors, around 86% grouped in the Caucasian-associated ancestry cluster.

CDR3 length equals 14 residues. Trimming at V came to 5 bases and at J to 3 bases, leaving 6 bases not matched to a gene. Germline CDR1 MNHEY, CDR2 SVGAGI. The primer mix had 60 Vbeta and 13 Jbeta primers. In the source study's methods: In a later analysis, around 10 million of around 75 million unique beta chains occurred in at least two donors. Profiling relied on immunoSEQ multiplex PCR, and the TCRdb table lists in-frame clones only, not all of them. The V and J calls and the clone size are those of that table, but D and trimming were determined from the DNA. The profile shows roughly 140,000 clones, 82% of them singletons. General study points: Earlier analysis looked at TCR beta V segments, and most were productive about 90% or about 30% of the time.

The clonotype originates from a woman aged 45-59 years in good health and CMV-seropositive. The sample comprised PBMCs. This chain links TRBV6-5 with TRBJ2-5, with 7 nucleotides matching TRBD1. For the CDR3, the DNA is TGTGCCAGCAGTAACGACAGGGAAAAAGAGACCCAGTACTTC. It yields the protein CASSNDREKETQYF.